A selection of T cell receptor beta chains follows, all from one sample in a study of blood T cells in healthy people across ages. TCRdb redid the calling of the 5' RACE reads with MiXCR, one entry per CDR3 protein. The sample lists 2 million or so distinct CDR3 sequences, about 50% seen once, with 2.1% in the top ten. The sample comprised blood. These receptors originate from a woman between 35 and 50 years old in good health. Both conserved end residues are part of each CDR3. A D gene is named only where the DNA matches it firmly. Rows give clone size only sometimes, using once, few, many, or a class for an expanded clone.

>TRBV28|TRBJ2-1|NA|TRBD1
CASSGRGHTYNEQFF
TGTGCCAGCAGTGGCAGGGGGCATACCTACAATGAGCAGTTCTTC
>TRBV7-9|TRBJ2-7|NA|NA
CASSRTRGSYEQYF
TGTGCCAGCAGCCGTACCAGGGGTTCCTACGAGCAGTACTTC
>TRBV7-2|TRBJ2-5|few|TRBD1
CASSLGGQGIKYF
TGTGCCAGCAGCTTAGGGGGACAGGGTATCAAGTACTTC
>TRBV10-3|TRBJ2-4|NA|NA
CAISRGAEESIQYF
TGTGCCATCTCTCGAGGGGCAGAGGAAAGCATTCAGTACTTC
>TRBV28|TRBJ2-7|NA|TRBD2
CASSRLAGDYEQYF
TGTGCCAGCAGTAGACTAGCGGGCGACTACGAGCAGTACTTC
>TRBV28|TRBJ2-1|NA|NA
CASTRTQRGYNEQFF
TGTGCCAGCACCCGGACCCAAAGGGGGTATAATGAGCAGTTCTTC
>TRBV6-6|TRBJ2-5|NA|NA
CASSYIREQETQYF
TGTGCCAGCAGTTACATAAGAGAGCAAGAGACCCAGTACTTC
>TRBV5-4|TRBJ2-1|NA|TRBD1
CASSSPGTGRVNEQFF
TGTGCCAGCAGCTCTCCCGGGACAGGACGAGTAAATGAGCAGTTCTTC
>TRBV6-5|TRBJ2-3|NA|TRBD1
CAIRQGNTDTQYF
TGTGCCATAAGACAGGGAAATACAGATACGCAGTATTTT
>TRBV7-2|TRBJ2-1|many|TRBD2
CASSPSGGVYNEQFF
TGTGCCAGCAGCCCTAGCGGGGGGGTTTACAATGAGCAGTTCTTC
>TRBV4-3|TRBJ1-2|NA|NA
CASSQDQGPRLYGYTF
TGCGCCAGCAGCCAAGATCAGGGACCCCGGTTATATGGCTACACCTTC
>TRBV4-2|TRBJ2-3|few|NA
CASSQDLAGWTQYF
TGTGCCAGCAGCCAAGATCTAGCAGGGTGGACGCAGTATTTT
>TRBV6-1|TRBJ1-2|NA|TRBD1
CASSEGDRNYGYTF
TGTGCCAGCAGTGAAGGGGACAGAAACTATGGCTACACCTTC
>TRBV7-3|TRBJ2-2|NA|NA
CASSLQENTGELFF
TGTGCCAGCAGCTTACAGGAGAACACCGGGGAGCTGTTTTTT
>TRBV7-6|TRBJ2-1|NA|NA
CASSLGPIQANEQFF
TGTGCCAGCAGCTTAGGCCCAATCCAGGCCAATGAGCAGTTCTTC
>TRBV5-4|TRBJ2-5|NA|TRBD1
CASREGTGGEQYF
TGTGCCAGCAGGGAAGGGACAGGAGGAGAGCAGTACTTC
>TRBV5-1|TRBJ2-5|NA|NA
CASSLSRLGQETQYF
TGCGCCAGCAGCTTATCACGGTTGGGCCAAGAGACCCAGTACTTC
>TRBV5-1|TRBJ2-7|few|NA
CASSSGRTGYEQYF
TGCGCCAGCAGCTCTGGACGAACTGGTTACGAGCAGTACTTC
>TRBV14|TRBJ1-2|NA|NA
CASSLAEGRHDGYTF
TGTGCCAGCAGCCTTGCTGAAGGCAGGCACGATGGCTACACCTTC
>TRBV20-1|TRBJ1-2|NA|TRBD1
CSAIRQGSNYGYTF
TGCAGTGCTATCAGACAGGGGAGCAACTATGGCTACACCTTC
>TRBV6-5|TRBJ2-1|few|NA
CASSYERSIVHNEQFF
TGTGCCAGCAGTTACGAAAGATCGATAGTCCACAATGAGCAGTTCTTC
>TRBV2|TRBJ2-7|NA|NA
CARGVGGSSYEQYF
TGTGCCCGAGGAGTCGGCGGTAGCTCCTACGAGCAGTACTTC